These T cell receptor beta chains were read from a single sample in a study of blood T cell repertoires in COVID-19. Repertoires were generated with immunoSEQ multiplex PCR, while TCRdb's copy carries only in-frame clones and drops some. The sample contains around 480,000 clones, roughly 87% of which appear only once. Sequencing used PBMCs or T cells enriched from blood (not recorded which). All receptors come from a woman under 30 who had recovered from COVID-19. Both conserved end residues are part of each CDR3. D genes are given only for firm matches. For some rows the clone size is stated as once, few or many, or as a class when expanded; others skip it.

.	TRBV5-6	.	TRBJ2-7	CASSLKAGKPYEQYF	TGTGCCAGCAGCTTGAAGGCAGGGAAGCCCTACGAGCAGTACTTC
.	TRBV28	.	TRBJ2-5	CASTLQETQYF	TGTGCCAGCACCCTTCAAGAGACCCAGTACTTC
.	TRBV30	.	TRBJ1-1	CAWSVGRENTEAFF	TGTGCCTGGAGCGTGGGCAGAGAGAACACTGAAGCTTTCTTT
.	TRBV7-2	.	TRBJ1-1	CASSFKTSTLNTEAFF	TGTGCCAGCAGCTTCAAAACTTCTACGCTGAACACTGAAGCTTTCTTT
TRBD2	TRBV4-1	once	TRBJ2-7	CASSQDPFPGGYYEQYF	TGCGCCAGCAGCCAAGACCCCTTCCCCGGGGGGTACTACGAGCAGTACTTC
.	TRBV7-9	.	TRBJ1-2	CASSLEGVGLEGYTF	TGTGCCAGCAGCTTAGAAGGGGTGGGGCTGGAGGGCTACACCTTC
TRBD1	TRBV10-3	.	TRBJ1-2	CAVGQGGWDGYTF	TGTGCCGTCGGACAGGGCGGGTGGGATGGCTACACCTTC
TRBD1	TRBV4-1	.	TRBJ1-1	CASSPDRENTEAFF	TGCGCCAGCAGCCCGGACAGGGAGAACACTGAAGCTTTCTTT
.	TRBV5-1	.	TRBJ1-2	CASSSLGSAYGYTF	TGCGCCAGCAGCTCTTTGGGCTCGGCCTATGGCTACACCTTC
TRBD1	TRBV28	.	TRBJ1-2	CASSSLGTANYGYTF	TGTGCCAGCAGTTCCCTCGGGACAGCTAACTATGGCTACACCTTC
.	TRBV15	.	TRBJ1-1	CATSRWTADTEAFF	TGTGCCACCAGCAGGTGGACTGCGGACACTGAAGCTTTCTTT
.	TRBV19	once	TRBJ2-1	CASSIRGTAYNEQFF	TGTGCCAGTAGTATACGGGGGACAGCATACAATGAGCAGTTCTTC
TRBD1	TRBV5-1	few	TRBJ1-2	CASSSGQGHGYTF	TGCGCCAGCAGCTCCGGACAGGGACATGGCTACACCTTC
TRBD1	TRBV14	.	TRBJ1-1	CASATGVATEAFF	TGTGCCAGCGCGACAGGGGTCGCGACTGAAGCTTTCTTT
TRBD2	TRBV5-5	.	TRBJ2-7	CASSLRLAGSYEQYF	TGTGCCAGCAGCTTGCGCCTAGCGGGTTCCTACGAGCAGTACTTC
.	TRBV28	.	TRBJ2-1	CASSSYRDSYNEQFF	TGTGCCAGCAGTTCCTACAGAGACTCCTACAATGAGCAGTTCTTC
.	TRBV7-9	.	TRBJ2-1	CASSSSQGGKDYNEQFF	TGTGCCAGCAGCTCTTCCCAGGGCGGTAAAGATTACAATGAGCAGTTCTTC
.	TRBV2	.	TRBJ1-1	CASSESRNSWMAFF	TGTGCCAGCAGTGAATCTCGGAACAGCTGGATGGCTTTCTTT
.	TRBV12-3/TRBV12-4	.	TRBJ2-2	CASSHSRAGELFF	TGTGCCAGCAGCCATTCCAGGGCCGGGGAGCTGTTTTTT
TRBD1	TRBV6-5	.	TRBJ1-2	CASSNTGTGVLGYTF	TGTGCCAGCAGCAACACCGGGACAGGGGTATTAGGCTACACCTTC
.	TRBV10-3	.	TRBJ1-6	CASRNGGDSPLHF	TGTGCCTCCCGGAACGGAGGTGATTCACCCCTCCACTTT
TRBD1	TRBV28	few	TRBJ1-3	CASNRDRGPYSGNTIYF	TGTGCCAGCAATCGGGACAGGGGACCTTACTCTGGAAACACCATATATTTT
.	TRBV25-1	.	TRBJ1-2	CASSSSTAPGYGYTF	TGTGCCAGCAGCTCCTCGACAGCCCCAGGCTATGGCTACACCTTC
.	TRBV29-1	.	TRBJ1-1	CSVEDIGGWSTEAFF	TGCAGCGTTGAAGATATCGGGGGGTGGTCTACTGAAGCTTTCTTT
.	TRBV2	.	TRBJ2-7	CASSDPGIEYF	TGTGCCAGCAGTGACCCCGGTATAGAGTACTTC
TRBD1	TRBV5-4	few	TRBJ2-5	CASSSRTGGQETQYF	TGTGCCAGCAGCTCCAGGACAGGGGGGCAAGAGACCCAGTACTTC
.	TRBV27	.	TRBJ1-2	CASSPGNSYGYTF	TGTGCCAGCAGTCCAGGGAACAGCTATGGCTACACCTTC
TRBD1	TRBV2	.	TRBJ1-1	CASRGTGANTFF	TGTGCCAGCAGAGGGACAGGGGCTAATACTTTCTTT
TRBD2	TRBV30	once	TRBJ2-3	CAWERGPPGDTQYF	TGTGCCTGGGAGCGGGGGCCCCCCGGAGATACGCAGTATTTT
.	TRBV4-2	.	TRBJ1-1	CASSQDGATVNTEAFF	TGTGCCAGCAGCCAAGATGGGGCTACAGTAAACACTGAAGCTTTCTTT
.	TRBV6-5	.	TRBJ1-4	CASTPGSNEKLFF	TGTGCCAGCACTCCTGGGAGTAATGAAAAACTGTTTTTT
.	TRBV9	.	TRBJ2-3	CASSPPAAGTQYF	TGTGCCAGCAGCCCCCCCGCGGCCGGTACGCAGTATTTT
TRBD1	TRBV30	.	TRBJ1-5	CAWTGQGNQPQHF	TGTGCCTGGACCGGACAGGGAAATCAGCCCCAGCATTTT
.	TRBV5-1	.	TRBJ1-1	CATRAGMGTEAFF	TGCGCCACTCGGGCGGGGATGGGGACTGAAGCTTTCTTT
.	TRBV5-6	once	TRBJ2-1	CASSSGVFYNEQFF	TGTGCCAGCAGCTCTGGAGTGTTCTACAATGAGCAGTTCTTC
TRBD1	TRBV2	.	TRBJ1-1	CASSDWGQGGTEAFF	TGTGCCAGCAGTGACTGGGGACAGGGGGGCACTGAAGCTTTCTTT
TRBD2	TRBV7-9	.	TRBJ2-3	CASTRSSAGGRGDTQYF	TGTGCCAGCACCCGTTCCTCAGCGGGGGGGCGGGGAGATACGCAGTATTTT
.	TRBV29-1	.	TRBJ1-1	CSVGGLMNTEAFF	TGCAGCGTTGGAGGTCTCATGAACACTGAAGCTTTCTTT
TRBD1	TRBV29-1	once	TRBJ1-2	CSVESMEEGARGYTF	TGCAGCGTTGAATCGATGGAGGAGGGGGCTCGGGGCTACACCTTC
.	TRBV11-2	.	TRBJ2-5	CASSLDRTDGETQYF	TGTGCCAGCAGCTTAGATCGCACAGATGGAGAGACCCAGTACTTC
TRBD1	TRBV4-1	.	TRBJ1-6	CASSQGPGQYNSPLHF	TGCGCCAGCAGCCAGGGCCCGGGACAGTATAATTCACCCCTCCACTTT
.	TRBV19	.	TRBJ2-5	CASKSLRGEETQYF	TGTGCCAGTAAAAGTCTTAGGGGTGAAGAGACCCAGTACTTC
.	TRBV5-4	.	TRBJ1-3	CASSPGGRDTIYF	TGTGCCAGCAGCCCGGGGGGGAGAGACACCATATATTTT
.	TRBV3-1/TRBV3-2	.	TRBJ1-2	CASSQGELQGRTGYTF	TGTGCCAGCAGCCAAGGGGAATTGCAGGGAAGGACTGGCTACACCTTC
TRBD1	TRBV30	once	TRBJ1-2	CAWSPRTGNYGYTF	TGTGCCTGGAGTCCCCGGACAGGGAACTATGGCTACACCTTC
.	TRBV7-2	.	TRBJ2-3	CASSLGPSTDTQYF	TGTGCCAGCAGCTTAGGGCCCAGCACAGATACGCAGTATTTT
TRBD2	TRBV7-3	.	TRBJ2-5	CASSLNGGSQETQYF	TGTGCCAGCAGTCTCAACGGGGGGTCTCAAGAGACCCAGTACTTC
.	TRBV2	.	TRBJ1-5	CASSLREGNQPQHF	TGTGCCAGCAGCCTCAGGGAGGGCAATCAGCCCCAGCATTTT
TRBD1	TRBV30	.	TRBJ2-5	CAWSPSWDRKETQYF	TGTGCCTGGAGTCCGAGCTGGGACAGAAAAGAGACCCAGTACTTC
.	TRBV19	.	TRBJ1-5	CASTITGDQPQHF	TGTGCCAGTACTATCACAGGAGATCAGCCCCAGCATTTT
.	TRBV5-5	.	TRBJ1-1	CASSLRWGGDTEAFF	TGTGCCAGCAGCCTAAGATGGGGGGGAGACACTGAAGCTTTCTTT
.	TRBV7-6	.	TRBJ1-1	CASSLTGGNTEAFF	TGTGCCAGCAGCTTAACCGGAGGCAACACTGAAGCTTTCTTT
TRBD1	TRBV5-1	.	TRBJ2-7	CASSLTGGSFSEQYF	TGCGCCAGCAGCTTAACAGGGGGATCCTTCTCCGAGCAGTACTTC
TRBD2	TRBV29-1	.	TRBJ2-7	CSVHNGGGEQYF	TGCAGCGTCCACAACGGGGGGGGCGAGCAGTACTTC
TRBD1	TRBV19	.	TRBJ1-1	CASSLQGSDTEAFF	TGTGCCAGTAGCTTACAGGGGTCCGACACTGAAGCTTTCTTT
.	TRBV2	.	TRBJ1-2	CASSVARNYGYTF	TGTGCCAGCAGTGTTGCCAGGAACTATGGCTACACCTTC
TRBD1	TRBV5-1	.	TRBJ1-4	CASSLQGESEKLFF	TGCGCCAGCAGCCTTCAGGGGGAAAGCGAAAAACTGTTTTTT
.	TRBV28	.	TRBJ2-5	CASSFPGDETQYF	TGTGCCAGCAGTTTCCCAGGGGACGAGACCCAGTACTTC
.	TRBV6-1	.	TRBJ1-2	CASSDRVGYGYTF	TGTGCCAGCAGTGACAGGGTCGGCTATGGCTACACCTTC
.	TRBV7-7	.	TRBJ2-3	CASSVASGRTDTQYF	TGTGCCAGCAGTGTAGCCTCAGGGAGGACAGATACGCAGTATTTT